The text below deals with one T cell receptor (beta chain). The sample belongs to a study of beta chain features in type 1 diabetes. Reverse transcription of all isolated RNA meant that expressed TCRB transcripts were sequenced. Data came from immunoSEQ multiplex PCR; TCRdb stores just in-frame clones and leaves some out. The sample records under 950,000 clones, under 20% being singletons. The CDR3 is 15 amino acids. CDR1 and CDR2 from the germline V gene are MGHRA and YSYEKL. The V gene end was trimmed by 4 bases and the J gene end by 10 bases; junction bases not matched to a gene: 6. The sequencing input was naive CD4+ T cells from blood. This rearrangement joins TRBV4-1 to TRBJ2-1, with 14 bases identical to TRBD2. The receptor's source is a woman between 18 and 29 years old in good health. The chain's CDR3 is CASSPGLAGDYEQFF. In nucleotides, the CDR3 is TGCGCCAGCAGCCCGGGACTAGCGGGAGATTACGAGCAGTTCTTC.